These 28 T cell receptor beta chains share one sample of origin, sequenced in a study of blood T cell repertoires in COVID-19. Sequencing used immunoSEQ multiplex PCR; TCRdb keeps in-frame clones, though not all of them. This sample carries under 200,000 clones, 84% of them seen once, and the ten largest clones take under 3.5%. Sequencing used peripheral blood. These TCRs come from a woman of 80 years or more with COVID-19, enrolled during active disease.

The rearrangement uses TRBV5-3 and TRBJ2-7, with 9 bases matching TRBD2. TRBV5-3 is an open reading frame, and its role is uncertain. V dropped 0 bases and J dropped 3; count of bases not matched to a gene: 4. This CDR3 spans 15 amino acids. CDR3 in DNA: TGTGCCAGAAGCTTGGCAGCGACTAGCGGCTACGAGCAGTACTTC. It translates to CARSLAATSGYEQYF.

CDR3 loop: CASSPTQGLDTDTQYF. The CDR3 region has the DNA TGTGCCAGCTCACCGACACAGGGCCTCGATACGGATACGCAGTATTTT. The V call is TRBV18, the J call TRBJ2-3, with a tentative D call TRBD1 (6 bases). Germline V gene lookup returns CDR1 KGHSH and CDR2 LQKENI. V lost 3 bases and J 6 bases, leaving 19 bases between the germline ends. This CDR3 region has 16 residues.

This chain joins TRBV5-5 and TRBJ2-2; a possible D gene is TRBD2 (5 bases). CDR1 and CDR2 (germline): SGHKS, YYEKEE (reference sequence). The CDR3 is 14 amino acids. Deletions cut 4 bases from V and 7 bases from J, with 14 bases between. CDR3 sequence: CASSRDGMGGELFF. CDR3 bases: TGTGCCAGCAGCCGCGACGGGATGGGCGGGGAGCTGTTTTTT.

For this clone: At one boundary the junction diverges from the germline segment, which might be a read error. V is TRBV6-5 and J is TRBJ2-7; 9 bases match TRBD1. Germline V gene sequence: CDR1 MNHEY, CDR2 SVGAGI. The CDR3 totals 15 residues. CDR3 DNA sequence: TGTGCCAGCAGTCACTCCGGGACAGGGTACTACGAGCAGTACTTC. Translating it yields CASSHSGTGYYEQYF.

This clone was found a few times. The chain has TRBV3-1 (or the pseudogene TRBV3-2) and TRBJ2-7, with 13 nucleotides matching TRBD2. Germline CDR1 is LGHDT and CDR2 is YNNKEL (reference sequence). This CDR3 is built from 16 residues. After removal of 1 base from V and 0 bases from J, the junction contained 0 bases not matched to a gene. The CDR3, as DNA: TGTGCCAGCAGCCAAGGGACTAGCGGGAGCTCCTACGAGCAGTACTTC. Translating it yields CASSQGTSGSSYEQYF.

This clone was observed once. The chain combines TRBV12-3 or TRBV12-4 with TRBJ1-2; 9 bases line up with TRBD1. This CDR3 has 12 amino acids. The J segment lost 8 bases and the V segment lost 9 bases, leaving 7 bases of the junction unmatched. CDR3 in DNA: TGTGCCAGTATAGGGACAGGGACCGGCTACACCTTC. Amino acid sequence: CASIGTGTGYTF.

The chain recombines TRBV5-1 with TRBJ2-2; 12 bases map to TRBD2. CDR3 length: 16 residues. Trimming took 4 bases from V and 3 from J; bases not matched to a gene: 4. Germline CDR1 and CDR2: SGHRS and YFSETQ. CDR3 amino acids: CASSQLAGGHTGELFF. The CDR3, as DNA: TGCGCCAGCAGCCAACTAGCGGGAGGACACACCGGGGAGCTGTTTTTT. Full variable domain (missing parts from reference TRBV5-1 and TRBJ2-2): KAGVTQTPRYLIKTRGQQVTLSCSPISGHRSVSWYQQTPGQGLQFLFEYFSETQRNKGNFPGRFSGRQFSNSRSEMNVSTLELGDSALYLCASSQLAGGHTGELFFGEGSRLTVL.

The V call is TRBV5-4, the J call TRBJ2-2, with 10 positions matching TRBD2. CDR1 and CDR2 (germline): SGHNT, YYREEE (reference sequence). CDR3 length: 17 amino acids. V lost 4 bases to trimming and J lost 5 bases; unmatched junction nucleotides: 11. Here the CDR3 reads CASSIWPSGGKTGELFF. CDR3 in DNA: TGTGCCAGCAGCATCTGGCCTAGCGGGGGAAAAACCGGGGAGCTGTTTTTT. Complete variable domain (other parts from reference TRBV5-4 and TRBJ2-2): ETGVTQSPTHLIKTRGQQVTLRCSSQSGHNTVSWYQQALGQGPQFIFQYYREEENGRGNFPPRFSGLQFPNYSSELNVNALELDDSALYLCASSIWPSGGKTGELFFGEGSRLTVL.

A note on this clone: The sample holds other DNA sequences that translate to the same CDR3. The V call is TRBV28, the J call TRBJ1-3; 7 bases are a match to TRBD1. Germline V gene data show CDR1 as MDHEN and CDR2 as SYDVKM. The ends lost 6 bases at V and 4 bases at J; junction bases unmatched: 6. This CDR3 contains 14 residues. The CDR3 DNA sequence: TGTGCCAGCAGACCCGGGACAGCCGGAAACACCATATATTTT. Translating it yields CASRPGTAGNTIYF.

This clone has only a few counts. The V gene is TRBV28, the J gene TRBJ2-7, with 13 bases matching TRBD2. The V and J ends lost 5 bases and 3 bases, in that order; junction bases with no gene match: 4. The germline gives CDR1 MDHEN, CDR2 SYDVKM. There are 15 residues in the CDR3. CDR3 sequence: CASSPRTSGSYEQYF. CDR3 nucleotide sequence: TGTGCCAGCAGTCCCAGGACTAGCGGGAGCTACGAGCAGTACTTC.

This rearrangement joins TRBV19 to TRBJ2-4; TRBD1 is a possible D gene (5 bases). Germline lookup yields CDR1 LNHDA and CDR2 SQIVND (reference sequence). This CDR3 contains 18 residues. The V end was cut by 3 bases, the J end by 2 bases, with 20 bases between. The CDR3 here is CASSIRGWTPLTKNIQYF. The CDR3 DNA follows: TGTGCCAGTAGTATTAGGGGTTGGACACCCCTGACCAAAAACATTCAGTACTTC.

A single count supports this clone. The V call is TRBV28, the J call TRBJ2-7, with TRBD2 identical over 9 bases. Germline V CDR1 and CDR2: MDHEN, SYDVKM. The CDR3 has 12 amino acids. V lost 11 bases and J lost 5; bases outside the gene matches: 7. The CDR3 DNA reads as TGTGCCGGGGCTAGCGGGACCAACGAGCAGTACTTC. This translates into CAGASGTNEQYF.

There are a few counts of this clone. The rearrangement uses TRBV18 and TRBJ2-1; TRBD1 is a possible D gene (6 bases). The CDR3 is 13 amino acids. From germline, CDR1 is KGHSH and CDR2 LQKENI. V shed 5 bases and J shed 9 bases, with 14 bases lying between them. The CDR3 region has the DNA TGTGCCAGCTCATCCCGGACAGTTAGTGAGCAGTTCTTC. It encodes CASSSRTVSEQFF.

The chain has TRBV5-1 and TRBJ1-1; D perhaps matches TRBD1 (6 bases). In germline, CDR1 is SGHRS, CDR2 YFSETQ. Between the trimmed V and J ends, which lost 5 bases and 2 bases, there was a span of 13 bases. This CDR3 spans 14 amino acids. DNA of the CDR3: TGCGCCAGCAGACCTCAGGGGATAAACACTGAAGCTTTCTTT. Encoded protein: CASRPQGINTEAFF. Using reference TRBV5-1 and TRBJ1-1 for the parts outside the CDR3, the full variable domain is KAGVTQTPRYLIKTRGQQVTLSCSPISGHRSVSWYQQTPGQGLQFLFEYFSETQRNKGNFPGRFSGRQFSNSRSEMNVSTLELGDSALYLCASRPQGINTEAFFGQGTRLTVV.

This clone came up once. The chain is built from TRBV7-8 and TRBJ1-2; weak D call: TRBD1 (6 bases). Germline V gene data show CDR1 as SGHVS and CDR2 as FQNEAQ. V shed 5 bases and J shed 3 bases, with 10 bases lying between them. The CDR3 length is 13 residues. The CDR3 spells CASSHQGYYGYTF. CDR3 coding DNA: TGTGCCAGCAGCCATCAGGGGTACTATGGCTACACCTTC.

The V call is TRBV15, the J call TRBJ1-1, with TRBD1 as a possible D gene (5 bases). Germline CDR1 LNHNV, CDR2 YYDKDF (reference sequence). V lost 5 bases and J lost 5, with 24 bases in between. The CDR3 is 17 residues long. The CDR3 region has the DNA TGTGCCACCAGCCGACCAGGTGGGGCCCGGGAGGGGACTGAAGCTTTCTTT. Translating it yields CATSRPGGAREGTEAFF.

This chain joins TRBV2 and TRBJ2-3; possible D gene TRBD2, 5 bases. The CDR3 has 11 amino acids. Germline V gene data show CDR1 as SNHLY and CDR2 as FYNNEI. V was cut by 9 bases and J by 7 bases, with 11 bases left in between. The CDR3 region has the DNA TGTGCCAGGGACTTAGGGAATACGCAGTATTTT. Protein product: CARDLGNTQYF.

The rearrangement joins TRBV20-1 to TRBJ2-7; TRBD1 might be the D (5 bases). The CDR3 covers 13 residues. Trimming cost V 3 bases and J 0 bases, with 9 bases left between them. Germline V CDR1 and CDR2: DFQATT, SNEGSKA (reference sequence). CDR3 in amino acids: CSASKGHSYEQYF. CDR3 in DNA: TGCAGTGCTAGTAAAGGACACTCCTACGAGCAGTACTTC.

The chain has TRBV19 and TRBJ1-2, with 8 bases lining up with TRBD1. Trimming removed 6 bases from V and 8 bases from J; junction bases left unmatched: 14. The CDR3 length is 15 residues. CDR1 is LNHDA, CDR2 SQIVND, per germline (reference sequence). CDR3 nucleotides: TGTGCCAGTAGCCCCGGACAGGGAATGCCCGGCGGCTACACCTTC. This translates into CASSPGQGMPGGYTF.

Concerning this clone itself: Additional DNA sequences in this sample encode the identical CDR3. The genes are TRBV18 and TRBJ2-7, with TRBD2 as a possible D gene (6 bases). The germline gives CDR1 KGHSH, CDR2 LQKENI. V gave up 3 bases and J gave up 2 bases, with 11 bases separating them. The CDR3 covers 14 residues. CDR3 DNA: TGTGCCAGCTCACCTTCCGGGAGCGCCTACGAGCAGTACTTC. This sequence encodes CASSPSGSAYEQYF.

The V gene is TRBV7-3, the J gene TRBJ2-1, with D perhaps matching TRBD2 (6 bases). Germline lookup yields CDR1 SGHTA and CDR2 FQGTGA. The CDR3 sequence is 14 residues long. V was cut by 5 bases and J by 3 bases, with 11 bases left in between. CDR3 sequence reads: CASSRRDDYNEQFF. As DNA, the CDR3 is TGTGCCAGCAGCCGGCGGGACGACTACAATGAGCAGTTCTTC.

The chain joins TRBV6-5 to TRBJ1-3; TRBD1 agrees at 10 bases. CDR1 and CDR2 from the germline V gene are MNHEY and SVGAGI. Trimming took 2 bases from V and 6 from J; bases not matched to a gene: 7. This CDR3 region has 16 residues. CDR3 sequence: CASSYRWTGGENTIYF. The DNA of the CDR3 is TGTGCCAGCAGTTACCGATGGACAGGGGGGGAAAACACCATATATTTT.

V and J are TRBV4-1 and TRBJ1-5, with 10 bases lining up with TRBD1. The CDR3 length is 16 residues. V shed 5 bases and J 4 bases; nucleotides not matched to a gene: 8. CDR1 and CDR2 (germline): MGHRA, YSYEKL. The CDR3 spells CASSAWDRGENQPQHF. The CDR3 DNA is TGCGCCAGCAGCGCGTGGGACAGGGGAGAAAATCAGCCCCAGCATTTT.

V is TRBV5-4 and J is TRBJ1-4; D gene ambiguous. V was clipped by 0 bases and J by 2 bases, with 8 bases between them. The CDR3 sequence is 15 residues long. Germline loops: CDR1 SGHNT, CDR2 YYREEE (reference sequence). This CDR3 is CASSLGPATNEKLFF. The CDR3 DNA is TGTGCCAGCAGCTTGGGGCCCGCCACTAATGAAAAACTGTTTTTT.

The chain employs TRBV4-2 and TRBJ1-3; TRBD1 matches at 11 bases. V shed 1 base and J 3 bases; nucleotides not matched to a gene: 5. This CDR3 has 17 residues. The germline V gene has CDR1 LGHNA and CDR2 YNFKEQ. The CDR3 DNA sequence: TGTGCCAGCAGCCAAGCTGGGGGACAGGGGGATGGAAACACCATATATTTT. It specifies CASSQAGGQGDGNTIYF.

V is TRBV27 and J is TRBJ2-7; D is ambiguous. The CDR3 is 14 residues long. The germline V gene has CDR1 MNHEY and CDR2 SMNVEV (reference sequence). V dropped 2 bases and J dropped 2 bases, with 10 bases sitting between them. The CDR3 loop reads CASSLQNPTYEQYF. CDR3 nucleotides: TGTGCCAGCAGTTTACAAAACCCTACCTACGAGCAGTACTTC.

The CDR3: CASRDRSSYNSPLHF. The CDR3 coding sequence is TGTGCCAGCAGGGACAGGAGCTCCTATAATTCACCCCTCCACTTT. The chain recombines TRBV28 with TRBJ1-6, with 7 bases lining up with TRBD1. Trimming at V came to 6 bases and at J to 0 bases, leaving 2 bases not matched to a gene. This CDR3 comprises 15 residues. The germline V gene encodes CDR1 MDHEN and CDR2 SYDVKM.

The chain joins TRBV11-2 to TRBJ1-1; no definite D call. The CDR3 is 13 residues long. V was pared by 5 bases and J by 1 base, with 8 bases between. The germline V gene encodes CDR1 SGHAT and CDR2 FQNNGV. The DNA of the CDR3 is TGTGCCAGCAGCCTGACAAGGAACACTGAAGCTTTCTTT. This sequence encodes CASSLTRNTEAFF.